The rows below give T cell receptor beta chains drawn from one sample of a study of T-cell memory formation after mild COVID-19. MiXCR, run by TCRdb on the 5' RACE reads, gives a single entry per CDR3 protein. The sample lists around 300,000 distinct CDR3 sequences; roughly 15% were seen once. The sample taken for sequencing was PBMCs or a T cell subset sorted from them (not recorded which). The receptors stem from a man aged 18-30 years who had mild COVID-19 (a few samples of this study predate the infection). Cell type and time point are not known. Both conserved end residues are part of each CDR3. A D gene is named only where the DNA matches it firmly. Clone size is shown for a subset of rows, as once, few, many or a class of expanded clone.

>TRBJ2-1|TRBD2|few|TRBV3-1
CASSQGASGGANEQFF
TGTGCCAGCAGCCAAGGGGCTAGCGGGGGGGCCAATGAGCAGTTCTTC
>TRBJ2-1|NA|few|TRBV3-1
CASSQGVSNNEQFF
TGTGCCAGCAGCCAGGGGGTGTCTAACAATGAGCAGTTCTTC
>TRBJ2-5|NA|NA|TRBV4-3
CASSQDPWDGGGETQYF
TGCGCCAGCAGCCAAGATCCGTGGGATGGTGGAGGAGAGACCCAGTACTTC
>TRBJ2-5|NA|few|TRBV7-2
CASSWRSRKVLIQETQYF
TGTGCCAGCAGCTGGAGGAGTAGAAAGGTCCTTATTCAAGAGACCCAGTACTTC
>TRBJ2-1|NA|few|TRBV27
CASSLSWVYGNEQFF
TGTGCCAGCAGTTTATCATGGGTCTACGGCAATGAGCAGTTCTTC
>TRBJ2-5|NA|NA|TRBV20-1
CSARKKGTPLGQETQYF
TGCAGTGCTAGAAAGAAAGGGACCCCACTAGGACAAGAGACCCAGTACTTC
>TRBJ2-1|TRBD2|NA|TRBV6-2/TRBV6-3
CASSSRLAGAYNEQFF
TGTGCCAGCAGTTCTAGACTAGCGGGGGCCTACAATGAGCAGTTCTTC
>TRBJ2-3|NA|few|TRBV7-2
CASSSTGTAGTDTQYF
TGTGCCAGCAGCTCCACCGGGACCGCGGGGACAGATACGCAGTATTTT
>TRBJ2-5|TRBD1|NA|TRBV5-1
CASSLEARGRETQYF
TGCGCCAGCAGCTTGGAAGCCAGGGGGCGTGAGACCCAGTACTTC
>TRBJ1-1|NA|few|TRBV4-2
CASSQEQTVRAFF
TGTGCCAGCAGCCAAGAACAGACAGTACGAGCTTTCTTT
>TRBJ2-7|NA|few|TRBV9
CASSLGGTGTYYEQYF
TGTGCCAGCAGCCTGGGGGGAACGGGCACCTACTACGAGCAGTACTTC
>TRBJ2-7|NA|many|TRBV12-3/TRBV12-4
CASSLNYEQYF
TGTGCCAGCAGTTTAAACTACGAGCAGTACTTC
>TRBJ1-6|TRBD1|few|TRBV5-1
CASSPGQPNSPLHF
TGCGCCAGCAGCCCGGGACAGCCTAATTCACCCCTCCACTTT
>TRBJ2-2|NA|NA|TRBV4-3
CASSMRGNTGELFF
TGCGCCAGCAGCATGAGAGGGAACACCGGGGAGCTGTTTTTT
>TRBJ2-5|NA|NA|TRBV7-9
CASTIPPRGELGETQYF
TGTGCCAGCACCATACCCCCGCGCGGCGAACTCGGAGAGACCCAGTACTTC
>TRBJ2-1|TRBD1|NA|TRBV9
CASSANNRGWGEQFF
TGTGCCAGCAGCGCAAACAACAGGGGATGGGGTGAGCAGTTCTTC
>TRBJ2-2|NA|few|TRBV4-3
CASSRTAGSTGELFF
TGCGCCAGCAGCCGGACGGCGGGGAGCACCGGGGAGCTGTTTTTT
>TRBJ1-5|TRBD1|NA|TRBV12-3/TRBV12-4
CASSFSGQGGSAQHF
TGTGCCAGCAGTTTTTCGGGACAGGGAGGATCAGCCCAGCATTTT
>TRBJ2-2|TRBD2|many|TRBV7-3
CASSRSGGPNTGELFF
TGTGCCAGCAGCCGTAGCGGGGGGCCGAACACCGGGGAGCTGTTTTTT
>TRBJ2-1|TRBD1|few|TRBV29-1
CSMGQGAWNEQFF
TGCAGCATGGGACAGGGGGCTTGGAATGAGCAGTTCTTC
>TRBJ2-1|NA|many|TRBV5-5
CASSSGQGRIDEQFF
TGTGCCAGCAGCTCTGGGCAAGGGAGAATCGATGAGCAGTTCTTC
>TRBJ1-2|TRBD1|NA|TRBV7-2
CASSLLSRGREGYTF
TGTGCCAGCAGCTTACTGTCCAGGGGGCGCGAGGGCTACACCTTC
>TRBJ1-5|TRBD1|few|TRBV19
CASSILQGAAQPQHF
TGTGCCAGTAGTATCCTACAGGGGGCGGCTCAGCCCCAGCATTTT
>TRBJ2-3|TRBD2|few|TRBV10-3
CAISERVAGLEDTQYF
TGTGCCATCAGTGAGAGGGTAGCGGGGTTGGAAGATACGCAGTATTTT
>TRBJ2-5|NA|NA|TRBV2
CASTGMGALGKTQYF
TGTGCCAGCACGGGGATGGGGGCGCTCGGGAAGACCCAGTACTTC
>TRBJ1-2|NA|NA|TRBV21-1
CASQQRDRFNYGYTF
TGTGCCAGCCAGCAAAGGGACAGATTTAACTATGGCTACACCTTC
>TRBJ2-5|NA|many|TRBV7-9
CASTSTARGETQYF
TGTGCCAGCACCTCAACCGCCAGAGGGGAGACCCAGTACTTC
>TRBJ2-3|NA|NA|TRBV12-3/TRBV12-4
CASSLVSPNRRDTQYF
TGTGCCAGCAGTTTAGTGTCCCCGAACAGGCGGGATACGCAGTATTTT
>TRBJ2-2|NA|NA|TRBV7-8
CASSRQVNTGELFF
TGTGCCAGCAGCAGACAGGTGAACACCGGGGAGCTGTTTTTT
>TRBJ2-1|NA|once|TRBV28
CASSLISVRSDEQFF
TGTGCCAGCAGTTTAATATCGGTGAGGTCCGATGAGCAGTTCTTC
>TRBJ2-1|NA|few|TRBV3-1
CASSQETRVQFF
TGTGCCAGCAGCCAAGAAACAAGGGTCCAGTTCTTC
>TRBJ1-6|NA|many|TRBV12-3/TRBV12-4
CASSYFLRNSPLHF
TGTGCCAGCAGTTACTTTTTACGAAATTCACCCCTCCACTTT
>TRBJ2-5|TRBD2|few|TRBV4-2
CASSQVGASGGAETQYF
TGTGCCAGCAGCCAAGTTGGGGCTAGCGGGGGGGCCGAGACCCAGTACTTC
>TRBJ2-5|NA|NA|TRBV29-1
CSVEDWGPQETQYF
TGCAGCGTTGAAGATTGGGGCCCACAAGAGACCCAGTACTTC
>TRBJ2-3|NA|NA|TRBV11-1
CASSQGSRVTQYF
TGTGCCAGCAGCCAGGGGTCTAGGGTTACGCAGTATTTT